These 27 T cell receptor beta chains were all obtained from the same sample, sequenced in a study of beta chain features in type 1 diabetes. Study-level points and caveats: Among all four CD4+ subsets, Type 1 diabetes patients had TCRB CDR3s that were moderately but significantly shorter.

Expressed TCRB transcripts got sequenced, as all isolated RNA was reverse transcribed. TCRdb's table, derived via immunoSEQ multiplex PCR, lists solely in-frame clones and lacks some. The sample includes fewer than 300,000 clones, approximately 11% seen only once; the top ten take 0.017%. These receptors have no identified antigens. The specimen sequenced was naive CD4+ T cells from blood. Source of these receptors: a man aged 25 to 40 with type 1 diabetes.

This chain uses TRBV7-8 with TRBJ2-3; tentatively, D is TRBD2 (6 bases). Germline V gene sequence: CDR1 SGHVS, CDR2 FQNEAQ. Between the trimmed V and J ends, which lost 6 bases and 2 bases, there was a span of 21 bases. The CDR3 loop spans 17 amino acids. The CDR3 DNA sequence: TGTGCCAGCAGTCCTGTGGGGGGTCCTTTCAACACAGATACGCAGTATTTT. The encoded protein is CASSPVGGPFNTDTQYF.

This chain joins TRBV4-3 and TRBJ1-2; 7 nucleotides match TRBD1. The ends lost 1 base at V and 0 bases at J; junction bases unmatched: 5. The CDR3 runs to 16 residues. CDR1 and CDR2 (germline): LGHNA, YSLEER. CDR3 loop: CASSQGDSLTNYGYTF. The CDR3, as DNA: TGCGCCAGCAGCCAAGGGGACAGTTTAACTAACTATGGCTACACCTTC.

The rearrangement joins TRBV2 to TRBJ2-7; 10 bases agree with TRBD2. The J segment lost 4 bases and the V segment lost 7 bases, leaving 7 bases of the junction unmatched. The germline CDR1 and CDR2 sequences are SNHLY and FYNNEI. This CDR3 is built from 14 residues. CDR3 in DNA: TGTGCCAGCACCTTCGAGCGGGGGGGATACGAGCAGTACTTC. Translating gives CASTFERGGYEQYF.

This clone was seen only a few times. As DNA, the CDR3 is TGTGCCAGCAGCGCCCGATTACGACTAGCGGGGGGGCGTGTCGGGGAGCTGTTTTTT. It codes for CASSARLRLAGGRVGELFF. The chain is built from TRBV7-2 and TRBJ2-2; TRBD2 matches 14 bases. Germline V gene lookup returns CDR1 SGHTA and CDR2 FQGNSA. V dropped 5 bases and J dropped 7; count of bases not matched to a gene: 15. The CDR3 consists of 19 residues.

The J gene is TRBJ2-7, the V gene TRBV19; 7 nucleotides line up with TRBD1. The CDR3 runs to 16 residues. V shed 6 bases and J 5 bases; nucleotides not matched to a gene: 16. Germline assignment: CDR1 LNHDA and CDR2 SQIVND (reference sequence). CDR3 region: CASRETGTAPLDEQYF. The CDR3, as DNA: TGTGCCAGTAGGGAGACAGGGACAGCCCCGCTAGACGAGCAGTACTTC.

This sequence joins TRBV7-2 and TRBJ2-2; possible D gene TRBD1, 5 bases. This CDR3 is 14 amino acids long. Looked up from germline, CDR1 is SGHTA and CDR2 is FQGNSA. The germline V and J ends were trimmed by 4 bases and 5 bases, with 11 bases remaining between them. CDR3 sequence: CASSSRGITGELFF. The CDR3 DNA is TGTGCCAGCAGCTCAAGGGGTATAACCGGGGAGCTGTTTTTT.

This clone was observed a handful of times. The chain uses TRBV5-4 and TRBJ2-5; 8 positions agree with TRBD1. Germline-derived CDR1 and CDR2 are SGHNT and YYREEE (reference sequence). V dropped 4 bases and J dropped 2; count of bases not matched to a gene: 4. The length of the CDR3 is 14 residues. The CDR3 DNA follows: TGTGCCAGCAGCCGGGGACAGGCACAAGAGACCCAGTACTTC. Its translation is CASSRGQAQETQYF.

The V and J genes are TRBV7-8 and TRBJ2-7, with no clear D. V was shortened by 5 bases and J by 4 bases, with 9 bases between the two germline ends. This CDR3 has 12 residues. Germline values: CDR1 SGHVS, CDR2 FQNEAQ. The DNA of the CDR3 is TGTGCCAGCAGCCCCAGTTGGTACGAGCAGTACTTC. It is translated as CASSPSWYEQYF.

The table lists this clone with a few counts. The chain couples TRBV14 to TRBJ2-1; TRBD1 agrees at 12 bases. Germline assignment: CDR1 SGHDN and CDR2 FVKESK. V shed 4 bases and J 7 bases; nucleotides not matched to a gene: 8. CDR3 length: 16 residues. CDR3 bases: TGTGCCAGCAGCCCGTTACCGGGACAGGGGGCAAATGAGCAGTTCTTC. Encoded protein: CASSPLPGQGANEQFF.

This clone was observed a few times. CDR3 residues: CATSVTGGWNEQFF. The CDR3 DNA reads as TGTGCCACCTCCGTGACAGGGGGCTGGAATGAGCAGTTCTTC. The chain couples TRBV28 to TRBJ2-1, with 10 bases lining up with TRBD1. V dropped 10 bases and J dropped 7; count of bases not matched to a gene: 10. Germline CDR1 is MDHEN and CDR2 is SYDVKM. The CDR3 extends over 14 amino acids.

V and J are TRBV7-8 and TRBJ2-2; 7 bases line up with TRBD2. Germline lookup yields CDR1 SGHVS and CDR2 FQNEAQ. Losses at the gene ends were 5 bases for V and 4 bases for J; bases not matched to a gene: 4. The CDR3 totals 14 residues. CDR3 DNA: TGTGCCAGCAGCGGACTAGGGGTCACCGGGGAGCTGTTTTTT. It yields the protein CASSGLGVTGELFF.

The chain couples TRBV6-5 to TRBJ2-7; 10 bases are a match to TRBD1. The CDR3 is made up of 14 amino acids. V trimming: 6 bases; J trimming: 3 bases; junction bases outside the gene matches: 5. Germline V lookup: CDR1 MNHEY, CDR2 SVGAGI. The CDR3 DNA follows: TGTGCCAGCAGAGCGGGACAGGGGATCTACGAGCAGTACTTC. Residues: CASRAGQGIYEQYF.

This clone turned up a few times. The J gene is TRBJ2-1, the V gene TRBV7-9, with TRBD1 as a possible D gene (6 bases). CDR1 and CDR2 (germline): SEHNR, FQNEAQ (reference sequence). The V end was cut by 5 bases, the J end by 4 bases, with 21 bases between. The CDR3 runs 17 residues. CDR3 in DNA: TGTGCCAGCAGCCCTAGGGGCGGGCTAGGGGGATACAATGAGCAGTTCTTC. As protein: CASSPRGGLGGYNEQFF.

V is TRBV4-3 and J is TRBJ1-3; D gene unclear. V lost 0 bases to trimming and J lost 1 base, with 7 bases between them. The CDR3 has 15 amino acids. The germline gives CDR1 LGHNA, CDR2 YSLEER. The CDR3: CASSQDYASGNTIYF. The CDR3 nucleotides are TGCGCCAGCAGCCAAGACTATGCTTCTGGAAACACCATATATTTT.

For the CDR3, the DNA is TGTGCCAGCAGCGTAGCCCACTCTGGCTACACCTTC. Protein: CASSVAHSGYTF. The genes are TRBV9 and TRBJ1-2; D uncertain. The CDR3 sequence is 12 residues long. The ends were cut back, 0 bases at V and 7 bases at J, with 7 bases in the middle. Germline lookup yields CDR1 SGDLS and CDR2 YYNGEE.

This clone has more than one count but fewer than ten. This chain uses TRBV6-5 with TRBJ2-2; D may be TRBD2 (5 bases). Germline V lookup: CDR1 MNHEY, CDR2 SVGAGI. V lost 5 bases to trimming and J lost 1 base, with 5 bases between them. CDR3 size: 13 residues. The CDR3 region is CASSGGNTGELFF. The DNA of the CDR3 is TGTGCCAGCAGTGGAGGGAACACCGGGGAGCTGTTTTTT.

This clone was counted between two and nine times. This chain joins TRBV15 and TRBJ2-3; TRBD2 is a possible D gene (6 bases). The V and J ends lost 1 base and 3 bases respectively, with 14 bases between them. Per the germline V gene, CDR1 is LNHNV and CDR2 is YYDKDF (reference sequence). The CDR3 runs to 16 residues. The CDR3 DNA is TGTGCCACCAGCAGAGGTGGTTCGGCGGGGACAGATACGCAGTATTTT. Residues: CATSRGGSAGTDTQYF.

This clone has only a few counts. The chain couples TRBV9 to TRBJ2-1; D not resolved. In germline, CDR1 is SGDLS, CDR2 YYNGEE. The CDR3 is 13 residues long. V lost 4 bases to trimming and J lost 5 bases, with 10 bases between them. The CDR3 DNA reads as TGTGCCAGCAGCACCCGGTTAAACAATGAGCAGTTCTTC. This encodes CASSTRLNNEQFF.

This clone was detected a few times. The chain carries TRBV9 and TRBJ1-2; 11 positions match TRBD1. Losses at the gene ends were 4 bases for V and 5 bases for J; bases not matched to a gene: 13. The CDR3 runs 17 residues. Germline assignment: CDR1 SGDLS and CDR2 YYNGEE. The CDR3 reads CASSHSGLDRGLYGYTF. The CDR3 DNA sequence: TGTGCCAGCAGCCATTCCGGCCTGGACAGGGGGCTTTATGGCTACACCTTC.

This chain links TRBV7-2 with TRBJ2-7; D ambiguous. The germline V and J ends were trimmed by 5 bases and 3 bases, with 11 bases remaining between them. Germline CDR1 reads SGHTA; CDR2 reads FQGNSA. The CDR3 runs 13 residues. CDR3 bases: TGTGCCAGCAGCCCTGCGATTAGCTACGAGCAGTACTTC. This gives the protein CASSPAISYEQYF.

The V gene is TRBV9, the J gene TRBJ2-2; possibly TRBD2 for D (6 bases). The CDR3 spans 16 residues. V gave up 0 bases and J gave up 1 base, with 10 bases separating them. Germline CDR1 reads SGDLS; CDR2 reads YYNGEE. CDR3 nucleotide sequence: TGTGCCAGCAGCGTAGTGGGAGGCCGGAACACCGGGGAGCTGTTTTTT. Protein: CASSVVGGRNTGELFF. Based on the CDR3 plus reference TRBV9 and TRBJ2-2, the full variable domain is DSGVTQTPKHLITATGQRVTLRCSPRSGDLSVYWYQQSLDQGLQFLIQYYNGEERAKGNILERFSAQQFPDLHSELNLSSLELGDSALYFCASSVVGGRNTGELFFGEGSRLTVL.

Note on this clone: This same CDR3 is encoded by further DNA sequences in the sample. V and J are TRBV9 and TRBJ2-1; 8 nucleotides match TRBD2. Per the germline V gene, CDR1 is SGDLS and CDR2 is YYNGEE. The V and J ends lost 3 bases and 4 bases, in that order; junction bases with no gene match: 6. The CDR3 has 15 amino acids. The CDR3: CASSASGGAYNEQFF. The CDR3 DNA follows: TGTGCCAGCAGCGCCAGCGGGGGTGCGTACAATGAGCAGTTCTTC.

This rearrangement joins TRBV30 to TRBJ1-6; 12 nucleotides line up with TRBD1. The germline V gene encodes CDR1 GTSNPN and CDR2 SVGIG (reference sequence). CDR3 size: 17 residues. The V and J ends lost 1 base and 8 bases, in that order; junction bases with no gene match: 9. CDR3 sequence: CAWSATHRDRGHSPLHF. The DNA for the CDR3 is TGTGCCTGGAGTGCTACACACCGGGACAGGGGGCATTCACCCCTCCACTTT. Full variable domain (outside the CDR3, taken from reference TRBV30 and TRBJ1-6): SQTIHQWPATLVQPVGSPLSLECTVEGTSNPNLYWYRQAAGRGLQLLFYSVGIGQISSEVPQNLSASRPQDRQFILSSKKLLLSDSGFYLCAWSATHRDRGHSPLHFGNGTRLTVT.

This chain links TRBV28 with TRBJ2-6, with D possibly TRBD2 on 6 matching bases. Trimming removed 5 bases from V and 3 bases from J, with 26 bases in between. This CDR3 is built from 20 residues. CDR1 and CDR2 from the germline V gene are MDHEN and SYDVKM. The CDR3 sequence is CASSPVMTGSTHYGANVLTF. CDR3 bases: TGTGCCAGCAGTCCGGTAATGACCGGGAGTACACACTATGGGGCCAACGTCCTGACTTTC.

The sample holds a few counts of this clone. The V and J genes are TRBV6-6 and TRBJ2-7; TRBD1 is a possible D gene (6 bases). The germline gives CDR1 MNHNY, CDR2 SVGAGI (reference sequence). V was shortened by 2 bases and J by 9 bases, with 23 bases between the two germline ends. CDR3 length: 16 residues. The CDR3 here is CASSYPTGPYEEWQYF. The CDR3 bases are TGTGCCAGCAGTTACCCGACAGGACCATACGAGGAGTGGCAGTACTTC.

V gene TRBV6-5 combines with J gene TRBJ2-3; the match to TRBD1 covers 7 bases. V was pared by 0 bases and J by 7 bases, with 10 bases of the junction left unmatched. CDR3 length: 16 residues. The germline CDR1 and CDR2 sequences are MNHEY and SVGAGI. The CDR3 sequence is CASSYSGSETGNTQYF. CDR3 DNA sequence: TGTGCCAGCAGTTACTCGGGGTCCGAGACAGGGAATACGCAGTATTTT.

There are a few counts of this clone. This chain joins TRBV5-4 and TRBJ2-5, with D tentatively TRBD2 (6 bases). V was shortened by 5 bases and J by 0 bases, with 11 bases between the two germline ends. The CDR3 runs to 14 residues. Germline lookup yields CDR1 SGHNT and CDR2 YYREEE (reference sequence). The CDR3 DNA is TGTGCCAGCAGTCCGTGGGACTACCAAGAGACCCAGTACTTC. Translating gives CASSPWDYQETQYF.